This entry concerns a single T cell receptor beta chain. These data are taken from a study of T cells in Graves' hyperthyroidism and ophthalmopathy. CDR1 and CDR2 (germline): LNHNV, YYDKDF (reference sequence). Trimming at V came to 9 bases and at J to 6 bases, leaving 7 bases not matched to a gene. The CDR3 is 12 amino acids. TCR beta CDR3 regions were amplified from RNA transcripts. The TCR CDR3 was amplified in a first-round RT-PCR using the HTBI primer set. Using its own MiXCR run on the multiplex PCR reads, TCRdb lists one record per CDR3 protein. The sample includes hundreds of thousands of distinct CDR3 sequences, 38% of them seen just once.

This TCR was recovered from a man aged 18 to 30 with Graves' hyperthyroidism. The source material was blood. This chain uses TRBV15 with TRBJ2-7, with 8 bases lining up with TRBD2. The CDR3 nucleotides are TGTGCCACGAACGAGGCGGGAGGCGAGCAGTACTTC. This encodes CATNEAGGEQYF.